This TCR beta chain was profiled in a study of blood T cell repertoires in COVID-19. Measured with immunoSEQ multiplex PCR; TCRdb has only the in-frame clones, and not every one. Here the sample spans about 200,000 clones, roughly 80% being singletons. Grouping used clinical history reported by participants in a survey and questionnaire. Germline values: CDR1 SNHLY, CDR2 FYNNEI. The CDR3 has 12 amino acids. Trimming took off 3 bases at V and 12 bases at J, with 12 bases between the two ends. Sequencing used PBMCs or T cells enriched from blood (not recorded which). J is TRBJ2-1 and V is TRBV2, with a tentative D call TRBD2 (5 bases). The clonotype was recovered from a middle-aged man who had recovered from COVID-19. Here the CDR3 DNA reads TGTGCCAGCAGTGACCTAGCTTTAGGGCAGTTCTTC. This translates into CASSDLALGQFF.